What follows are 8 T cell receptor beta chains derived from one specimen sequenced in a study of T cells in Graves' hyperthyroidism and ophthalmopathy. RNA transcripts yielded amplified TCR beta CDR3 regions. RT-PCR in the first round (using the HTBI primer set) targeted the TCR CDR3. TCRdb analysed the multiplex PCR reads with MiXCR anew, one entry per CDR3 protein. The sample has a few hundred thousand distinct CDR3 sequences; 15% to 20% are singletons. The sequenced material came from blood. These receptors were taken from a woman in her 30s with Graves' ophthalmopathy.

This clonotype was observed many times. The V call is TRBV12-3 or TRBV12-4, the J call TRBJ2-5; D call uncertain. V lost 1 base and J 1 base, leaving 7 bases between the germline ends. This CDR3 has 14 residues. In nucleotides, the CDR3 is TGTGCCAGCAGTTTAGGGTTTAGCCAAGAGACCCAGTACTTC. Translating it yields CASSLGFSQETQYF.

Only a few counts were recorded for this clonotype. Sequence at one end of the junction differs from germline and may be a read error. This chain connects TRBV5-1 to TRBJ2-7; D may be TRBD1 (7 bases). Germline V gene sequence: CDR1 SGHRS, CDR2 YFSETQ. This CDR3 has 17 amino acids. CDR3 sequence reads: CASSPRDSIPGAYEQYF. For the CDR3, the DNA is TGTGCCAGCAGCCCCCGGGACAGCATCCCGGGGGCCTACGAGCAGTACTTC.

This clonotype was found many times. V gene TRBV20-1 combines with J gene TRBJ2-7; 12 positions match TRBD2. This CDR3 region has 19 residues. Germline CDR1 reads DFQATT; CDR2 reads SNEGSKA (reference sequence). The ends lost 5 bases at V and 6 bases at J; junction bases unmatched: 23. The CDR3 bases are TGCAGTGCTGTATATCAGGGGATTGGCAGGACTAGCGGGATTCCCGAGCAGTACTTC. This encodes CSAVYQGIGRTSGIPEQYF.

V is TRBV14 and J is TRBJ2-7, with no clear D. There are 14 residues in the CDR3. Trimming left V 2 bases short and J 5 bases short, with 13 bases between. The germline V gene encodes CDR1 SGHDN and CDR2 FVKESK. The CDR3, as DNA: TGTGCCAGCAGCCAATCAGCTGGAAGGAACGAGCAGTACTTC. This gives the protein CASSQSAGRNEQYF.

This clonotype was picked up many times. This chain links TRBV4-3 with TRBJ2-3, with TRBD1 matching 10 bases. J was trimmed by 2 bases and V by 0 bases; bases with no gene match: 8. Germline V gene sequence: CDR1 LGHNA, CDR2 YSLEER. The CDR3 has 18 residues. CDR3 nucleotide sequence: TGCGCCAGCAGCCAAGATCCGGCGGGACAGGGGATCACAGATACGCAGTATTTT. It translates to CASSQDPAGQGITDTQYF.

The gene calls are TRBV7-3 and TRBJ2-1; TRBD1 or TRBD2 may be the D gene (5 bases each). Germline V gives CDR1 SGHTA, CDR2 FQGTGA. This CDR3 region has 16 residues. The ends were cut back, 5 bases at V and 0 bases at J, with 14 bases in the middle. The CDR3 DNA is TGTGCCAGCAGCCCCCAAGAGGGGAGCTCCTACAATGAGCAGTTCTTC. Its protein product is CASSPQEGSSYNEQFF.

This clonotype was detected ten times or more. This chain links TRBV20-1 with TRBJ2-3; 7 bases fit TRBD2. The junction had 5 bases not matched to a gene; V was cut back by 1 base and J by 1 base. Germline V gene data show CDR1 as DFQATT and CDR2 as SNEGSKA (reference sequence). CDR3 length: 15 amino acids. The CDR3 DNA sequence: TGCAGTGCTAGAGCTGGCGGGAGCGGCACAGATACGCAGTATTTT. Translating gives CSARAGGSGTDTQYF.

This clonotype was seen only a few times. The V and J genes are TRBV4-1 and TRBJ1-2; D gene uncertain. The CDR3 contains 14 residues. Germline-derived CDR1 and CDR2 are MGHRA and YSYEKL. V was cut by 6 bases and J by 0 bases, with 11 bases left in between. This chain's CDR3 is CASSWALPNYGYTF. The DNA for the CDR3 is TGCGCCAGCAGTTGGGCCCTACCTAACTATGGCTACACCTTC.